This T cell receptor (beta chain) was sequenced in a study of T cells after yellow fever vaccination. This CDR3 has 14 amino acids. V lost 6 bases to trimming and J lost 3 bases; unmatched junction nucleotides: 5. CDR1 is DFQATT and CDR2 is SNEGSKA in the germline V gene (reference sequence). A remark on this clonotype: Its antigen is unknown.

5'RACE template switching added a universal primer site and UMIs to TCR cDNA. TCRdb fed the 5' RACE reads into MiXCR, producing one record per CDR3 protein. Here the sample spans hundreds of thousands of distinct CDR3 sequences, over 9% being singletons. Overall study results and limits: The CD4 compartment and the CD8 compartment contained a small share of clonotypes in common. Researchers cautioned that FACS-sorted repertoires could harbor abundant clonotypes contaminating from the bulk population.

The sequence was obtained from a man younger than 40 who received the YFV17D yellow fever vaccine. V is TRBV20-1 and J is TRBJ2-3, with 11 bases that match TRBD1. Sequencing used PBMCs, obtained on the day of the yellow fever booster vaccination. The CDR3, as DNA: TGCAGTGCAGATGGACAGGGGGCAACAGATACGCAGTATTTT. This codes for CSADGQGATDTQYF.